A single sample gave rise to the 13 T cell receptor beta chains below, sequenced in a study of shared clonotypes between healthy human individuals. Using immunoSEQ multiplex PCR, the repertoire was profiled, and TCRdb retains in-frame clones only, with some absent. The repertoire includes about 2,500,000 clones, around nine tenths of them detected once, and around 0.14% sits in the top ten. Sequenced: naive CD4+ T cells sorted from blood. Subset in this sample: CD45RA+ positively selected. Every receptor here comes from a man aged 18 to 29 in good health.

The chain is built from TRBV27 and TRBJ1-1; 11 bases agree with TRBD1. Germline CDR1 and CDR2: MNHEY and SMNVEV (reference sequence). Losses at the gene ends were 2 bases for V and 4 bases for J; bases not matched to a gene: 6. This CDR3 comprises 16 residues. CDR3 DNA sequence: TGTGCCAGCAGTTTACTGGACAGGGGGCGCGGCACTGAAGCTTTCTTT. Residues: CASSLLDRGRGTEAFF.

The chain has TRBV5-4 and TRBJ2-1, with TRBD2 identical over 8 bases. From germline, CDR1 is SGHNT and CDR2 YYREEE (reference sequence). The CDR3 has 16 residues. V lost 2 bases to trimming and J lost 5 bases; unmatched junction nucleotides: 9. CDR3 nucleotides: TGTGCCAGCAGCTTCCCGGGCACTAGCGGAAACAATGAGCAGTTCTTC. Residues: CASSFPGTSGNNEQFF.

The CDR3, as DNA: TGTGCCAGCAGCCAGGACAGGACCAACTCTGGAAACACCATATATTTT. Translating it yields CASSQDRTNSGNTIYF. V usage is TRBV11-3 and J usage is TRBJ1-3; 7 nucleotides align to TRBD1. CDR1 and CDR2 (germline): SGHNT, YENEEA. Trimming at V came to 5 bases and at J to 0 bases, leaving 7 bases not matched to a gene. CDR3 length equals 16 residues.

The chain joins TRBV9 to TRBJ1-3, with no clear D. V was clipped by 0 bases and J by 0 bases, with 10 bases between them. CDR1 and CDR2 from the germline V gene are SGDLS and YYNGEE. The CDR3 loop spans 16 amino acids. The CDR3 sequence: CASSVGAHPSGNTIYF. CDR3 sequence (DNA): TGTGCCAGCAGCGTAGGCGCTCACCCCTCTGGAAACACCATATATTTT.

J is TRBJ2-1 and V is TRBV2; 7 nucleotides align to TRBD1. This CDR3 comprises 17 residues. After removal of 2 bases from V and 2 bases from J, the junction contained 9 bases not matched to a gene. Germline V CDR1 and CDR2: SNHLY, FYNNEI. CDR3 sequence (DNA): TGTGCCAGCAGTGAACTAAGACCCGGGACAGCCTACAATGAGCAGTTCTTC. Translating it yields CASSELRPGTAYNEQFF.

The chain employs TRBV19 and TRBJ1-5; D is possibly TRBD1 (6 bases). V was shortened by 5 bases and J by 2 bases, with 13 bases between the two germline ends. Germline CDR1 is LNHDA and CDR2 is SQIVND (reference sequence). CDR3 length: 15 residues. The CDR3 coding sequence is TGTGCCAGTAGTCTCGACAGGCTAGGCAATCAGCCCCAGCATTTT. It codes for CASSLDRLGNQPQHF.

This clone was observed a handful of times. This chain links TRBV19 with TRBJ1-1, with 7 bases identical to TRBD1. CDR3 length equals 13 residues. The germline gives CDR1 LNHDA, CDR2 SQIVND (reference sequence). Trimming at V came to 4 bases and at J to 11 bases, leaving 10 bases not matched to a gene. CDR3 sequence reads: CASSKGGGLSAFF. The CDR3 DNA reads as TGTGCCAGTAGTAAAGGAGGGGGCCTTTCGGCTTTCTTT.

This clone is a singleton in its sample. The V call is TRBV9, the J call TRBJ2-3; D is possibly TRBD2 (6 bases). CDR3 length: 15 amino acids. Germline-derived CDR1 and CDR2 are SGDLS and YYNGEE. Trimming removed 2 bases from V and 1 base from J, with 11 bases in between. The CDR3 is CASSVGGVGTDTQYF. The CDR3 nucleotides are TGTGCCAGCAGCGTTGGAGGGGTAGGCACAGATACGCAGTATTTT.

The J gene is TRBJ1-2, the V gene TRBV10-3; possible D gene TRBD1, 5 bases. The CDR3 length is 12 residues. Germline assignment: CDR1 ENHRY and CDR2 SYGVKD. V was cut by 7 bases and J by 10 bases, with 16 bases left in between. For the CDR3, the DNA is TGTGCCATCACGGATGTCGGGGCTATCTACACCTTC. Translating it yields CAITDVGAIYTF.

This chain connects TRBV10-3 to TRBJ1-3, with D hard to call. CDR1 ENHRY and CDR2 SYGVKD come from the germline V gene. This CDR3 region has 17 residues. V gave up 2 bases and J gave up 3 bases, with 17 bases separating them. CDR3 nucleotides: TGTGCCATCAGTGAGGGATCCTACAGACAATTTGGAAACACCATATATTTT. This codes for CAISEGSYRQFGNTIYF.

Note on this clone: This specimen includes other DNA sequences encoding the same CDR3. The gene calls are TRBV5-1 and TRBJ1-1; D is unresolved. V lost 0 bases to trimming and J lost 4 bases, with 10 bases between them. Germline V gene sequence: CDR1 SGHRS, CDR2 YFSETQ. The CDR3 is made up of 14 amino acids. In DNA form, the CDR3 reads TGCGCCAGCAGCTTGGGAGAGGGAGGCACTGAAGCTTTCTTT. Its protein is CASSLGEGGTEAFF.

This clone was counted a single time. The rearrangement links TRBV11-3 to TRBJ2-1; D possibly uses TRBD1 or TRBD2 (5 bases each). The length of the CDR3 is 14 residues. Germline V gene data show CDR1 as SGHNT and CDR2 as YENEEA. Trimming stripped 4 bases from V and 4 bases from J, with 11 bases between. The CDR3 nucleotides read TGTGCCAGCAGCTCCGGGGACCAATACAATGAGCAGTTCTTC. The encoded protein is CASSSGDQYNEQFF.

In DNA form, the CDR3 reads TGTGCCATCAGATCACAGGGAAGCCCGAACACTGAAGCTTTCTTT. Amino acids: CAIRSQGSPNTEAFF. The chain is built from TRBV10-3 and TRBJ1-1; TRBD1 is a possible D gene (6 bases). Trimming removed 6 bases from V and 1 base from J, with 15 bases in between. CDR3 length: 15 residues. Looked up from germline, CDR1 is ENHRY and CDR2 is SYGVKD.